These 29 T cell receptor beta chains share one sample of origin, sequenced in a study of cytomegalovirus exposure and HLA in healthy donors. Sequencing used immunoSEQ multiplex PCR; TCRdb keeps in-frame clones, though not all of them. The table includes fewer than 150,000 clones, approximately 86% detected once. The sequencing sample was made of PBMCs. These receptor sequences come from a man aged 18-30 years in good health and CMV-seropositive.

CDR3 DNA sequence: TGTGCCAGCAGTCCCACGAGGGTTTATGGCTACACCTTC. Translating it yields CASSPTRVYGYTF. The chain recombines TRBV6-5 with TRBJ1-2, with D uncertain. There are 13 residues in the CDR3. V lost 5 bases and J lost 5, with 12 bases in between. Germline V gene sequence: CDR1 MNHEY, CDR2 SVGAGI.

The rearrangement links TRBV27 to TRBJ2-3; maybe TRBD1 (7 bases). Germline CDR1 reads MNHEY; CDR2 reads SMNVEV (reference sequence). With 6 bases removed from V and 4 bases from J, the gap between germline ends came to 23 bases. This CDR3 spans 17 amino acids. CDR3 nucleotides: TGTGCCAGCAGCCAAAAGAGGGGGGCAGGGGGATCAGATACGCAGTATTTT. It encodes CASSQKRGAGGSDTQYF.

This chain connects TRBV25-1 to TRBJ2-1; 8 bases fit TRBD2. This CDR3 contains 14 residues. Germline CDR1 reads MGHDK; CDR2 reads SYGVNS. V was clipped by 6 bases and J by 6 bases; unmatched bases: 7. This chain's CDR3 is CASSGLREVNEQFF. Written as DNA, the CDR3 is TGTGCCAGCAGCGGGTTGCGGGAGGTCAATGAGCAGTTCTTC.

The rearrangement joins TRBV5-1 to TRBJ1-1; D is undetermined. Trimming removed 5 bases at V and 4 bases at J, with 12 bases between. CDR1 SGHRS and CDR2 YFSETQ come from the germline V gene. The CDR3 contains 13 residues. The CDR3 coding sequence is TGCGCCAGCAGGAGAGAGGGTGGCACTGAAGCTTTCTTT. This translates into CASRREGGTEAFF.

The rearrangement joins TRBV2 to TRBJ1-2, with D uncertain. CDR1 is SNHLY, CDR2 FYNNEI, per germline. The CDR3 loop spans 14 amino acids. The germline V and J ends were trimmed by 8 bases and 1 base, with 14 bases remaining between them. CDR3 DNA sequence: TGTGCCAGCTTTCGGGGAGGGATTAACTATGGCTACACCTTC. It translates to CASFRGGINYGYTF.

CDR3 sequence (DNA): TGTGCCAGCAGCGTAGGCCCCGACTCCGGGACTAGCGGGGGGGAGCAGTTCTTC. This encodes CASSVGPDSGTSGGEQFF. The genes are TRBV9 and TRBJ2-1, with TRBD2 matching 15 bases. CDR1 and CDR2 from the germline V gene are SGDLS and YYNGEE. The CDR3 totals 18 residues. V dropped 0 bases and J dropped 10; count of bases not matched to a gene: 11.

The chain combines TRBV29-1 with TRBJ1-2; tentatively, D is TRBD1 (5 bases). Germline V gives CDR1 SQVTM, CDR2 ANQGSEA. The V and J ends lost 7 bases and 7 bases respectively, with 13 bases between them. The CDR3 has 11 residues. The CDR3 coding sequence is TGCAGCGGGGGGGGAGCCGGTGGCTACACCTTC. Its protein is CSGGGAGGYTF. Supplemented by reference TRBV29-1 and TRBJ1-2, the full variable domain reads SAVISQKPSRDICQRGTSLTIQCQVDSQVTMMFWYRQQPGQSLTLIATANQGSEATYESGFVIDKFPISRPNLTFSTLTVSNMSPEDSSIYLCSGGGAGGYTFGSGTRLTVV.

V gene TRBV5-1 combines with J gene TRBJ2-5, with a tentative D call TRBD2 (6 bases). Germline CDR1 reads SGHRS; CDR2 reads YFSETQ. The CDR3 is made up of 14 amino acids. V lost 1 base to trimming and J lost 4 bases, with 11 bases between them. This CDR3 reads CASSLTRGGETQYF. The CDR3 region has the DNA TGCGCCAGCAGCTTGACGAGGGGAGGAGAGACCCAGTACTTC.

This chain joins TRBV14 and TRBJ1-2; 7 bases are shared with TRBD1. CDR3 length equals 13 residues. CDR1 and CDR2 from the germline V gene are SGHDN and FVKESK. V lost 1 base, J lost 6 bases, and 2 bases stayed unmatched. CDR3: CASSQGTGDGYTF. In DNA, the CDR3 is TGTGCCAGCAGCCAAGGGACAGGAGATGGCTACACCTTC.

About this clone: The same CDR3 is also encoded by other DNA sequences in this sample. CDR3 DNA: TGCGCCAGCAGTGAGGGGGAGAACTATGGCTACACCTTC. It yields the protein CASSEGENYGYTF. The rearrangement uses TRBV10-1 and TRBJ1-2; D not resolved. V lost 2 bases, J lost 2 bases, and 6 bases lay in between. This CDR3 region has 13 residues. Germline CDR1 and CDR2: WNHNN and SYGVQD (reference sequence).

The rearrangement links TRBV19 to TRBJ2-7, with a possible D match to TRBD1 (5 bases). This CDR3 has 13 amino acids. The ends were cut back, 3 bases at V and 6 bases at J, with 12 bases in the middle. Per germline, CDR1 LNHDA and CDR2 SQIVND (reference sequence). This CDR3 is CASSMGRDLEQYF. Here the CDR3 DNA reads TGTGCCAGTAGTATGGGGCGAGACCTCGAGCAGTACTTC.

This chain links TRBV9 with TRBJ2-5; D might be TRBD2 (6 bases). Trimming removed 4 bases from V and 4 bases from J, with 17 bases in between. The CDR3 totals 15 residues. Germline CDR1 SGDLS, CDR2 YYNGEE. The CDR3 reads CASSTSGWRGETQYF. The CDR3 bases are TGTGCCAGCAGCACAAGCGGGTGGAGGGGAGAGACCCAGTACTTC. Complete variable domain (other parts from reference TRBV9 and TRBJ2-5): DSGVTQTPKHLITATGQRVTLRCSPRSGDLSVYWYQQSLDQGLQFLIQYYNGEERAKGNILERFSAQQFPDLHSELNLSSLELGDSALYFCASSTSGWRGETQYFGPGTRLLVL.

With respect to this clone: The same CDR3 arises from other DNA sequences in this sample as well. The chain links TRBV27 to TRBJ1-2; 9 positions match TRBD1. V gave up 2 bases and J gave up 4 bases; unmatched junction bases: 2. The CDR3 is 14 amino acids. The germline CDR1 and CDR2 sequences are MNHEY and SMNVEV (reference sequence). The CDR3 sequence is CASSLKGQGYGYTF. CDR3 bases: TGTGCCAGCAGTTTAAAGGGACAGGGCTATGGCTACACCTTC.

V is TRBV18 and J is TRBJ1-2, with 10 bases that match TRBD1. V lost 5 bases, J lost 3 bases, and 6 bases stayed unmatched. Germline CDR1 KGHSH, CDR2 LQKENI. The CDR3 covers 15 residues. CDR3: CASSARQGADYGYTF. CDR3 sequence (DNA): TGTGCCAGCTCAGCTCGACAGGGGGCGGACTATGGCTACACCTTC. Together with reference TRBV18 and TRBJ1-2, the CDR3 gives the full variable domain: NAGVMQNPRHLVRRRGQEARLRCSPMKGHSHVYWYRQLPEEGLKFMVYLQKENIIDESGMPKERFSAEFPKEGPSILRIQQVVRGDSAAYFCASSARQGADYGYTFGSGTRLTVV.

This chain connects TRBV7-8 to TRBJ2-1; the match to TRBD1 covers 8 bases. CDR3 size: 16 residues. V gave up 5 bases and J gave up 1 base; unmatched junction bases: 7. CDR1 is SGHVS and CDR2 is FQNEAQ in the germline V gene. CDR3 region: CASSQHTGGSYNEQFF. CDR3 bases: TGTGCCAGCAGCCAACATACAGGGGGATCCTACAATGAGCAGTTCTTC.

This clone was recorded once. J is TRBJ2-7 and V is TRBV7-2, with D unclear. CDR3 length: 12 residues. Germline values: CDR1 SGHTA, CDR2 FQGNSA. Trimming took off 4 bases at V and 7 bases at J, with 11 bases between the two ends. The CDR3 here is CASSSVRVEQYF. Here the CDR3 DNA reads TGTGCCAGCAGCTCTGTCCGGGTTGAGCAGTACTTC.

The V gene is TRBV5-4, the J gene TRBJ1-1; 7 positions match TRBD1. CDR1 and CDR2 (germline): SGHNT, YYREEE (reference sequence). This CDR3 is built from 16 residues. With 0 bases clipped from V and 4 bases from J, the junction kept 9 bases outside the gene matches. The CDR3 is CASSLAGQARVTEAFF. DNA of the CDR3: TGTGCCAGCAGCTTGGCCGGACAGGCGAGGGTCACTGAAGCTTTCTTT.

This clone was observed once. This chain joins TRBV10-3 and TRBJ2-7; 10 bases map to TRBD1. The CDR3 length is 14 residues. Germline CDR1 reads ENHRY; CDR2 reads SYGVKD. Trimming took 8 bases from V and 7 from J; bases not matched to a gene: 11. This chain's CDR3 is CAISSGTGVIEQYF. The CDR3 DNA follows: TGTGCCATCTCAAGCGGGACAGGGGTAATTGAGCAGTACTTC.

The CDR3 region has the DNA TGCAGCGTTGAGGGACTAGCGGGGTCTTACGAGCAGTACTTC. It codes for CSVEGLAGSYEQYF. The chain links TRBV29-1 to TRBJ2-7; 13 positions match TRBD2. With V trimmed by 3 bases and J by 4 bases, 3 bases remained unmatched. The CDR3 runs to 14 residues. Germline V gene data show CDR1 as SQVTM and CDR2 as ANQGSEA.

The chain is built from TRBV27 and TRBJ1-2; TRBD1 is a possible D gene (5 bases). In germline, CDR1 is MNHEY, CDR2 SMNVEV (reference sequence). Trimming removed 6 bases from V and 4 bases from J, with 15 bases in between. The CDR3 runs to 14 residues. DNA of the CDR3: TGTGCCAGCAGCGTAGCAGGGAACCTCTATGGCTACACCTTC. Protein: CASSVAGNLYGYTF.

The rearrangement joins TRBV6-5 to TRBJ2-3; no firm D call. Looked up from germline, CDR1 is MNHEY and CDR2 is SVGAGI. The CDR3 totals 15 residues. V was trimmed by 6 bases and J by 2 bases, leaving 15 bases between them. This CDR3 reads CASSPSSSDTDTQYF. CDR3 sequence (DNA): TGTGCCAGCAGCCCCTCATCCAGCGACACAGATACGCAGTATTTT.

The chain uses TRBV18 and TRBJ1-2; 8 nucleotides line up with TRBD1. The CDR3 is made up of 14 amino acids. Germline V gives CDR1 KGHSH, CDR2 LQKENI. J lost 6 bases, V lost 5 bases, and 8 bases had no gene match. The CDR3 sequence is CASSTGTGGNGYTF. In nucleotides, the CDR3 is TGTGCCAGCTCAACCGGGACAGGAGGAAATGGCTACACCTTC.

Only one count was recorded for this clone. Additional DNA sequences in this sample encode the identical CDR3. The V call is TRBV5-1, the J call TRBJ2-3; 8 bases are a match to TRBD2. Trimming cost V 0 bases and J 3 bases; bases outside gene matches: 3. This CDR3 contains 15 residues. Per the germline V gene, CDR1 is SGHRS and CDR2 is YFSETQ. The CDR3 bases are TGCGCCAGCAGCTTGGACGGGAGGGGGACAGATACGCAGTATTTT. This codes for CASSLDGRGTDTQYF. The whole variable domain, remainder taken from reference TRBV5-1 and TRBJ2-3, is KAGVTQTPRYLIKTRGQQVTLSCSPISGHRSVSWYQQTPGQGLQFLFEYFSETQRNKGNFPGRFSGRQFSNSRSEMNVSTLELGDSALYLCASSLDGRGTDTQYFGPGTRLTVL.

The genes are TRBV11-2 and TRBJ2-5; TRBD2 matches at 7 bases. With 3 bases clipped from V and 0 bases from J, the junction kept 7 bases outside the gene matches. CDR1 and CDR2 (germline): SGHAT, FQNNGV. CDR3 length equals 16 residues. CDR3 bases: TGTGCCAGCAGCTTCGCGGGGCGGGGGTACCAAGAGACCCAGTACTTC. It translates to CASSFAGRGYQETQYF.

This sequence joins TRBV27 and TRBJ2-1; D may be TRBD1 (5 bases). This CDR3 contains 15 residues. Germline V gives CDR1 MNHEY, CDR2 SMNVEV (reference sequence). Trimming pared 4 bases from V and 4 bases from J, leaving 14 bases between. The CDR3 reads CASSSRAMVYNEQFF. The CDR3 DNA reads as TGTGCCAGCAGTTCCAGGGCAATGGTTTACAATGAGCAGTTCTTC.

V gene TRBV2 combines with J gene TRBJ1-5; 7 bases are shared with TRBD1. V was pared by 7 bases and J by 4 bases, with 4 bases of the junction left unmatched. This CDR3 has 13 amino acids. Per the germline V gene, CDR1 is SNHLY and CDR2 is FYNNEI. The CDR3 nucleotides are TGTGCCAGCATAGGACAGGCTAATCAGCCCCAGCATTTT. As protein: CASIGQANQPQHF.

This chain uses TRBV5-1 with TRBJ1-1; perhaps TRBD1 as D (6 bases). The CDR3 length is 14 residues. Germline V gene data show CDR1 as SGHRS and CDR2 as YFSETQ. The V end lost 2 bases, the J end lost 4 bases, and 12 bases lay between the germline ends. The CDR3 DNA reads TGCGCCAGCAGCTTCAATAGGGGGATCACTGAAGCTTTCTTT. Amino acids: CASSFNRGITEAFF.

This clone was counted a single time. The CDR3 region has the DNA TGTGCCAGCAGCCAAGAGGGACTAGCGGGAGGGCGATACACCGGGGAGCTGTTTTTT. It encodes CASSQEGLAGGRYTGELFF. The V call is TRBV5-6, the J call TRBJ2-2, with TRBD2 identical over 16 bases. Germline CDR1 reads SGHDT; CDR2 reads YYEEEE. CDR3 length: 19 amino acids. Trimming took 4 bases from V and 3 from J; bases not matched to a gene: 9.

The chain couples TRBV6-1 to TRBJ2-7, with unresolved D. CDR3 length: 14 amino acids. Germline values: CDR1 MNHNS, CDR2 SASEGT. Deletions cut 0 bases from V and 6 bases from J, with 12 bases between. The CDR3 DNA is TGTGCCAGCAGTGAAGCGCTTCTAGTCTTCGAGCAGTACTTC. The encoded protein is CASSEALLVFEQYF.